This T cell receptor beta chain emerged from a study of blood T cell repertoires in COVID-19. Study information: Collection of acute and convalescent COVID-19 samples took place in the United States, Italy and Spain. PBMCs, B-cell-depleted T cells, or T cells provided the cDNA or gDNA that made up the material.

The CDR3 totals 14 residues. CDR1 is GTSNPN, CDR2 SVGIG, per germline (reference sequence). Germline trimming cut 3 bases from V and 3 bases from J; bases unmatched to any gene: 6. Original processing notes: Nucleated cell number was recorded as an estimate derived from reference gene primer amplification. Measured with immunoSEQ multiplex PCR; TCRdb has only the in-frame clones, and not every one. The V and J calls and the clone size are those of that table, but D and trimming were determined from the DNA. This sample has 150,000 to 200,000 clones; more than 65% occur once, and the top ten carry approximately 2.5%.

V usage is TRBV30 and J usage is TRBJ2-5; 8 positions match TRBD1. This receptor was obtained from a human donor with acute or convalescent COVID-19. The donor label of this sample is uncertain. Material for sequencing was peripheral blood. The CDR3 DNA sequence: TGTGCCTGGAGATTGGCAGGGGGCAAAGAGACCCAGTACTTC. Protein: CAWRLAGGKETQYF.